One TCR beta chain is described in this entry. One entry per CDR3 protein, called by TCRdb with MiXCR from the 5' RACE reads. The table shows around 550,000 distinct CDR3 sequences, with 15% occurring only once. This sample was included in a study of identical twins. The J segment lost 5 bases and the V segment lost 7 bases, leaving 8 bases of the junction unmatched. The germline gives CDR1 SQVTM, CDR2 ANQGSEA. The CDR3 spans 13 residues. This same sample was also taken into another study, of yellow fever vaccine responses in identical twins.

Sequenced material: CD4+ T cells sorted from blood. This clonotype was sampled from a young woman in good health. The chain couples TRBV29-1 to TRBJ1-1; 9 nucleotides align to TRBD1. The chain's CDR3 is CSAKTGGLTEAFF. The CDR3 nucleotides are TGCAGCGCCAAGACAGGGGGGTTGACTGAAGCTTTCTTT.